This T cell receptor (beta chain) comes out of a study of cytomegalovirus exposure and HLA in healthy donors. Study-wide findings and caveats: Specificity for CMV antigens was confirmed in vitro for a few of the CMV-associated chains. A list of about 180 TCR beta chains associated with cytomegalovirus was given.

Looked up from germline, CDR1 is SGDLS and CDR2 is YYNGEE. This CDR3 is built from 15 residues. V shed 3 bases and J shed 5 bases, with 15 bases lying between them. Concerning this clone itself: Antigen: not known.

The donors were in the roughly 130-subject validation cohort, distinct from the approximately 700-subject first cohort. Only in-frame clones appear in the TCRdb table, and some are missing; sequencing was by immunoSEQ multiplex PCR. Of tens of thousands of clones in the sample, over 90% were seen once. This clonotype was sampled from a woman aged 18-30 years in good health and CMV-seropositive. The V call is TRBV9, the J call TRBJ2-1; weak D call: TRBD2 (6 bases). The sequencing sample was made of PBMCs. CDR3 sequence (DNA): TGTGCCAGCAGCGCCGGCCCTTCGGGGGACAATGAGCAGTTCTTC. Its protein product is CASSAGPSGDNEQFF.